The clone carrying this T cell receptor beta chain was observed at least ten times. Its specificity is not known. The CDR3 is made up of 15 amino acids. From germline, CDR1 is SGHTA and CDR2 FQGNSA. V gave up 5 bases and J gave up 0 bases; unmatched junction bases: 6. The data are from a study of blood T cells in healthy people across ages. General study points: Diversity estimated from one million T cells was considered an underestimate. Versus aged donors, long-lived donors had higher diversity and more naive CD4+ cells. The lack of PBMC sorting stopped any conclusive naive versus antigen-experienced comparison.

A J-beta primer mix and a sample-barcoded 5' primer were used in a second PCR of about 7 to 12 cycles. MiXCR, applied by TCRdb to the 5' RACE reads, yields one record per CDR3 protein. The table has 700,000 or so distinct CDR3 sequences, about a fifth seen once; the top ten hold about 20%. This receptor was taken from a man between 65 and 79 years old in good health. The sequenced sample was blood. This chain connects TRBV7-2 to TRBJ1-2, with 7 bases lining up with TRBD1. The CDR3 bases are TGTGCCAGCAGCCCGAGACAGGGAGCTAACTATGGCTACACCTTC. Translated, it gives CASSPRQGANYGYTF.